This is a list of T cell receptor beta chains from one sample in a study of cytomegalovirus exposure and HLA in healthy donors. Profiled with immunoSEQ multiplex PCR; TCRdb holds only in-frame clones, not every one. The profile shows about 160,000 clones, around 77% of them singletons. Sample: PBMCs. These receptors were collected from a man aged 25-40 years in good health and CMV-seropositive. Both conserved end residues are part of each CDR3. The D gene is left open where the match is weak. Size tells how often a clone was seen (once, few, many) or the class of an expanded clone, and some rows leave it out.

>TRBV15|NA|TRBD1|TRBJ2-2
TGTGCCACCAGCAGTCAGGGGGCGACCGGGGAGCTGTTTTTT
CATSSQGATGELFF
>TRBV7-7|NA|NA|TRBJ2-5
TGTGCCAGCAGCCCGAACAGGGTTACAGAGACCCAGTACTTC
CASSPNRVTETQYF
>TRBV4-1|NA|TRBD1|TRBJ1-2
TGCGCCAGCAGCCCCGGACAGGCTGAGTATGGCTACACCTTC
CASSPGQAEYGYTF
>TRBV5-1|NA|TRBD2|TRBJ2-5
TGCGCCAGCAGCTTGGAACTAGCGGGGGGTGGGGAGACCCAGTACTTC
CASSLELAGGGETQYF
>TRBV18|once|NA|TRBJ2-7
TGTGCCAGCTCACCACGGCAGGGTGAAGTGAACGAGCAGTACTTC
CASSPRQGEVNEQYF
>TRBV18|NA|NA|TRBJ1-2
TGTGCCAGCTCACCACGGGGGGAAGGCTACACCTTC
CASSPRGEGYTF
>TRBV6-1|NA|NA|TRBJ2-5
TGTGCCAGCAGTGAAGTTGGCCCAGAGACCCAGTACTTC
CASSEVGPETQYF
>TRBV28|few|TRBD1|TRBJ1-2
TGTGCCAGCAGGGCGGGACAGGTGATTGGCTACACCTTC
CASRAGQVIGYTF
>TRBV6-1|NA|NA|TRBJ1-2
TGTGCCAGCAGTGACAGGGGTAATGGCTACACCTTC
CASSDRGNGYTF
>TRBV7-9|NA|TRBD1|TRBJ2-5
TGTGCCAGCAGCTCCGCACCGGGACAGCATCAAGAGACCCAGTACTTC
CASSSAPGQHQETQYF
>TRBV5-1|once|TRBD1|TRBJ2-7
TGCGCCAGCAGCCCGACCCCAGGACAGGTTCTCTACGAGCAGTACTTC
CASSPTPGQVLYEQYF
>TRBV25-1|NA|TRBD1|TRBJ1-5
TGTGCCAGCAGTGATTCCGGACAGGGTTATAATCAGCCCCAGCATTTT
CASSDSGQGYNQPQHF
>TRBV5-6|NA|NA|TRBJ2-2
TGTGCCAGCAGCTCCCTCGGGTCGGATCTCACCGGGGAGCTGTTTTTT
CASSSLGSDLTGELFF
>TRBV4-1|NA|NA|TRBJ1-2
TGCGCCAGCAGCCAAGTTGGGCCAGGCGGGGGCTACACCTTC
CASSQVGPGGGYTF
>TRBV27|NA|TRBD1|TRBJ1-2
TGTGCCAGCAGTTTATCGACCCAGGGGGCCGATGGCTACACCTTC
CASSLSTQGADGYTF
>TRBV27|NA|NA|TRBJ1-6
TGTGCCAGCAGCGTAGTCGGGGAGGCCTATAATTCACCCCTCCACTTT
CASSVVGEAYNSPLHF
>TRBV16|NA|NA|TRBJ2-7
TGTGCCAGCGGGGGGAGTAAGCAGTACTTC
CASGGSKQYF
>TRBV5-6|NA|NA|TRBJ1-4
TGTGCCAGCAGCCATTATTATGGGGGCGCATCTAATGAAAAACTGTTTTTT
CASSHYYGGASNEKLFF
>TRBV28|once|TRBD2|TRBJ2-7
TGTGCCAGCAGCTCGAATGGGGTATCTAGCGGATCGGCCGAGCAGTACTTC
CASSSNGVSSGSAEQYF
>TRBV5-1|NA|TRBD1|TRBJ2-3
TGCGCCAGCAGCCAGGGGACAGACCAGGGAGATACGCAGTATTTT
CASSQGTDQGDTQYF
>TRBV19|NA|NA|TRBJ1-3
TGTGCCAGTAGTATACCAGGGACTGGAAACACCATATATTTT
CASSIPGTGNTIYF
>TRBV18|few|NA|TRBJ1-1
TGTGCCAGCTCACCAACACAGGGTGGCACTGAAGCTTTCTTT
CASSPTQGGTEAFF
>TRBV5-4|NA|TRBD1|TRBJ1-2
TGTGCCAGCAGCTTGGCCGTGGGACAGGGTACGGGCTACACCTTC
CASSLAVGQGTGYTF
>TRBV5-1|NA|NA|TRBJ2-3
TGCGCCAGCAGCCTTGAACTAGGCACAGATACGCAGTATTTT
CASSLELGTDTQYF
>TRBV11-2|NA|NA|TRBJ1-2
TGTGCCAGCAGCTTAGAGATAGGGGCTAACTATGGCTACACCTTC
CASSLEIGANYGYTF
>TRBV28|NA|TRBD1|TRBJ1-5
TGTGCCAGCCGTATAGGACAGGGATTAAATCAGCCCCAGCATTTT
CASRIGQGLNQPQHF
>TRBV7-2|NA|NA|TRBJ2-3
TGTGCCAGCCTAGTGGGTCGGAGCACAGATACGCAGTATTTT
CASLVGRSTDTQYF
>TRBV25-1|NA|NA|TRBJ2-1
TGTGCCAGCAGTAGACAGCCGAATGAGCAGTTCTTC
CASSRQPNEQFF
>TRBV28|NA|NA|TRBJ1-1
TGTGCCAGCAGTTTAGCAGGGGCGAATACTGAAGCTTTCTTT
CASSLAGANTEAFF
>TRBV11-3|NA|TRBD1|TRBJ2-7
TGTGCCAGCAGCTACCGACAGGGTCGGGAAGACGAGCAGTACTTC
CASSYRQGREDEQYF
>TRBV30|NA|NA|TRBJ2-6
TGTGCCTGGAGCAGGGCAGCTTCTGGGGCCAACGTCCTGACTTTC
CAWSRAASGANVLTF
>TRBV27|NA|NA|TRBJ2-7
TGTGCCAGCAGTTTTGAAGGGCCTGGCGGGTACGAGCAGTACTTC
CASSFEGPGGYEQYF
>TRBV5-4|few|NA|TRBJ1-4
TGTGCCAGCAGCCCTGACTCGAATGAAAAACTGTTTTTT
CASSPDSNEKLFF
>TRBV4-1|NA|NA|TRBJ1-1
TGCGCCAGCAGCCAAGAGGTGGGGGCCCTGAACACTGAAGCTTTCTTT
CASSQEVGALNTEAFF
>TRBV19|NA|TRBD1|TRBJ2-7
TGTGCCAGTAGTATCACCGGGACAGGGGACTACGAGCAGTACTTC
CASSITGTGDYEQYF
>TRBV7-2|few|TRBD2|TRBJ2-5
TGTGCCAGCAGCCATCGGGGGGGCCGAGAGACCCAGTACTTC
CASSHRGGRETQYF